Listed below are T cell receptor beta chains from one sample, sequenced in a study of blood T cell repertoires in COVID-19. The protocol was immunoSEQ multiplex PCR, while the TCRdb copy is restricted to in-frame clones and leaves out a portion. The sample has a few hundred thousand clones, 85% to 90% seen once; the top ten hold about 1.6%. Sequenced: PBMCs or T cells enriched from blood (not recorded which). Receptors were obtained from a woman in her fifties or sixties who had recovered from COVID-19. The CDR3 runs from the conserved cysteine through the conserved F or W. The D gene is left open where the match is weak. The size of a clone is reported for some rows only, either as once, few or many, or as a class for expanded clones.

abundance,v_gene,d_gene,j_gene,CDR3aa,CDR3nt
.,TRBV6-5,.,TRBJ2-7,CASSSRGGVYEQYF,TGTGCCAGCAGTTCTCGGGGCGGGGTCTACGAGCAGTACTTC
few,TRBV9,.,TRBJ1-2,CASSDRHPTHGYTF,TGTGCCAGCAGCGATCGACACCCAACCCATGGCTACACCTTC
.,TRBV7-2,TRBD1,TRBJ1-2,CASSQDRGYGYTF,TGTGCCAGCAGCCAGGACAGGGGGTATGGCTACACCTTC
.,TRBV5-4,.,TRBJ2-3,CASSLGVQLVLTDTQYF,TGTGCCAGCAGCTTGGGGGTCCAACTAGTATTAACAGATACGCAGTATTTT
.,TRBV21-1,.,TRBJ2-7,CASSGTGGDEQYF,TGTGCCAGCAGCGGGACAGGGGGCGACGAGCAGTACTTC
.,TRBV6-5,TRBD1,TRBJ1-6,CASRKQGGDSPLHF,TGTGCCAGCCGCAAGCAGGGGGGAGATTCACCCCTCCACTTT
once,TRBV28,TRBD2,TRBJ2-7,CASSGTSGYYEQYF,TGTGCCAGTTCAGGGACTAGCGGGTACTACGAGCAGTACTTC
.,TRBV5-5,.,TRBJ2-2,CASSLEVSVDTGELFF,TGTGCCAGCAGCTTGGAGGTTAGCGTGGACACCGGGGAGCTGTTTTTT
few,TRBV10-2,.,TRBJ2-2,CASMRISTVEELFF,TGCGCCAGCATGCGGATCTCTACCGTCGAGGAGCTGTTTTTT
.,TRBV7-9,.,TRBJ2-7,CASSPGYYEQYF,TGTGCCAGCAGCCCGGGGTACTACGAGCAGTACTTC
.,TRBV6-5,.,TRBJ1-6,CATRFFRGFSPLHF,TGTGCCACACGCTTCTTTAGGGGCTTCTCACCCCTCCACTTT
.,TRBV5-6,.,TRBJ2-5,CASSSHPGAGRQVQETQYF,TGTGCCAGCAGCTCACACCCCGGGGCGGGGCGACAAGTACAAGAGACCCAGTACTTC
.,TRBV7-9,TRBD1,TRBJ1-4,CASSLKPRDRGGVGEKLFF,TGTGCCAGCAGCTTAAAGCCCCGGGACAGGGGAGGAGTCGGTGAAAAACTGTTTTTT
.,TRBV5-1,.,TRBJ1-1,CASSLGDITEAFF,TGCGCCAGCAGCTTGGGAGATATCACTGAAGCTTTCTTT
few,TRBV4-1,.,TRBJ1-1,CASSQVSGSEAFF,TGCGCCAGCAGCCAAGTGTCAGGAAGTGAAGCTTTCTTT
once,TRBV7-9,.,TRBJ2-3,CASSRDIGGTDTQYF,TGTGCCAGCAGCAGGGACATAGGGGGCACAGATACGCAGTATTTT
.,TRBV10-1,TRBD2,TRBJ2-1,CASSEHAGGLNEQFF,TGCGCCAGCAGTGAGCACGCGGGAGGGCTCAATGAGCAGTTCTTC
.,TRBV28,.,TRBJ1-4,CASRSGTGFNEKLFF,TGTGCCAGCAGGTCCGGCACAGGGTTTAATGAAAAACTGTTTTTT
.,TRBV29-1,TRBD1,TRBJ1-2,CSVGTGGPVYGYTF,TGCAGCGTTGGGACAGGGGGGCCGGTATATGGCTACACCTTC
.,TRBV14,.,TRBJ1-2,CASSRSGHRGDYTF,TGTGCCAGCAGCCGAAGCGGGCACCGGGGCGACTACACCTTC
.,TRBV30,TRBD1,TRBJ2-2,CAWSVKGGAGELFF,TGTGCCTGGAGTGTAAAAGGGGGCGCCGGGGAGCTGTTTTTT
.,TRBV10-3,TRBD2,TRBJ2-5,CAISDGTAGGPETQYF,TGTGCCATCAGTGATGGAACGGCGGGAGGGCCGGAGACCCAGTACTTC
.,TRBV19,TRBD1,TRBJ1-4,CASSIDRGSNGEKLFF,TGTGCCAGTAGTATCGACAGGGGATCGAATGGTGAAAAACTGTTTTTT
.,TRBV14,TRBD2,TRBJ2-1,CASSQDLAGNEQFF,TGTGCCAGCAGCCAAGATTTAGCGGGAAATGAGCAGTTCTTC
.,TRBV5-8,.,TRBJ1-2,CASSEWKGYGYTF,TGTGCCAGCTCGGAATGGAAGGGGTATGGCTACACCTTC
once,TRBV4-3,TRBD2,TRBJ2-1,CASSQRRLAGGSKFF,TGCGCCAGCAGCCAGCGGCGTCTTGCGGGAGGGAGTAAGTTCTTC
few,TRBV28,.,TRBJ2-1,CASSFSGGEQFF,TGTGCCAGCAGTTTCAGTGGTGGTGAGCAGTTCTTC
once,TRBV27,.,TRBJ1-5,CASRARVISNQPQHF,TGTGCCAGCAGGGCCAGGGTGATTAGCAATCAGCCCCAGCATTTT
.,TRBV5-1,TRBD2,TRBJ2-7,CASSLGPTGGGYEQYF,TGCGCCAGCAGCTTGGGCCCCACTGGCGGGGGCTACGAGCAGTACTTC
few,TRBV29-1,TRBD1,TRBJ2-1,CSVTPGQGSDEQFF,TGCAGCGTTACTCCGGGACAGGGGTCTGATGAGCAGTTCTTC
.,TRBV5-5,.,TRBJ1-1,CASSPYRGDRSTEAFF,TGTGCCAGCAGCCCATACCGGGGGGACCGGAGCACTGAAGCTTTCTTT
once,TRBV7-3,.,TRBJ1-1,CASSAQGGSVEAFF,TGTGCCAGCAGCGCCCAGGGCGGCTCAGTAGAAGCTTTCTTT
.,TRBV4-1,.,TRBJ1-3,CASTRGAGNTIYF,TGCGCCAGCACGCGGGGTGCTGGAAACACCATATATTTT
.,TRBV11-2,TRBD1,TRBJ2-1,CASSFDRGLYNEQFF,TGTGCCAGCAGTTTCGACAGGGGGCTTTACAATGAGCAGTTCTTC
.,TRBV12-3/TRBV12-4,.,TRBJ1-5,CASSQGPNQPQHF,TGTGCCAGCAGTCAGGGCCCCAATCAGCCCCAGCATTTT
.,TRBV2,.,TRBJ2-2,CASSEELGGNTGELFF,TGTGCCAGCAGTGAAGAGTTGGGGGGAAACACCGGGGAGCTGTTTTTT
.,TRBV29-1,.,TRBJ2-3,CSVRTGPDTQYF,TGCAGCGTTAGAACAGGGCCGGATACGCAGTATTTT
.,TRBV4-2,TRBD2,TRBJ2-7,CASSQEGSSGSLYEQYF,TGTGCCAGCAGCCAAGAGGGTTCTAGCGGGAGCTTATACGAGCAGTACTTC
.,TRBV19,.,TRBJ1-5,CASSHGHEGNQPQHF,TGTGCCAGTAGTCACGGACACGAGGGCAATCAGCCCCAGCATTTT
.,TRBV19,TRBD1,TRBJ1-2,CASKTGGYGYTF,TGTGCCAGTAAGACAGGGGGCTATGGCTACACCTTC
.,TRBV10-3,.,TRBJ2-7,CAISESEEHEQYF,TGTGCCATCAGTGAGTCAGAGGAGCACGAGCAGTACTTC
.,TRBV5-8,.,TRBJ2-1,CASSDQVGYNEQFF,TGTGCCAGCTCCGACCAGGTTGGATACAATGAGCAGTTCTTC
.,TRBV7-2,.,TRBJ1-5,CASSLAGGPGEPQHF,TGTGCCAGCAGCTTAGCGGGGGGGCCGGGGGAGCCCCAGCATTTT
.,TRBV12-3/TRBV12-4,.,TRBJ2-5,CASSQVQETQYF,TGTGCCAGCAGTCAGGTCCAAGAGACCCAGTACTTC
.,TRBV29-1,.,TRBJ1-2,CSVEDWGRSYGYTF,TGCAGCGTTGAAGATTGGGGCAGGAGCTATGGCTACACCTTC
.,TRBV5-1,TRBD2,TRBJ2-1,CASSWGLGNEQFF,TGCGCCAGCAGCTGGGGACTAGGTAATGAGCAGTTCTTC
.,TRBV24-1,.,TRBJ2-5,CATSDSLAGETQYF,TGTGCCACCAGTGATAGTCTAGCCGGAGAGACCCAGTACTTC
once,TRBV2,TRBD1,TRBJ1-5,CASRAQGDSNQPQHF,TGTGCCAGCAGGGCCCAGGGGGACTCCAATCAGCCCCAGCATTTT
.,TRBV7-3,TRBD1,TRBJ1-1,CASSQGTGPDTEAFF,TGTGCCAGCAGCCAAGGGACAGGTCCGGACACTGAAGCTTTCTTT
.,TRBV18,.,TRBJ1-5,CASSPFEGREVKPQHF,TGTGCCAGCTCACCGTTCGAGGGCAGAGAAGTAAAACCCCAGCATTTT